This T cell receptor (beta chain) was recovered during a study of long-term antiretroviral therapy in people with HIV. General study findings and limits: Clones that expanded before ART (that is, prior to treatment) dominated the repertoire at all time points.

Assay version v3.0 of immunoSEQ was used, and it was run at survey level. Profiling relied on immunoSEQ multiplex PCR, and the TCRdb table lists in-frame clones only, not all of them. Of 25,000 to 30,000 clones listed, roughly 80% were seen once; the top ten hold roughly 9%. The length of the CDR3 is 13 residues. CDR1 and CDR2 (germline): SGHDN, FVKESK. V was clipped by 3 bases and J by 4 bases, with 9 bases between them. Points on this clone: Antigen: not known.

The chain recombines TRBV14 with TRBJ1-1; D remains ambiguous. The sample was unsorted PBMCs, taken 3 years after starting antiretroviral therapy. The TCR sequence derives from a man aged 35 to 55 with HIV. CDR3 sequence (DNA): TGTGCCAGCAGCCACGGGAGTGGCACTGAAGCTTTCTTT. It is translated as CASSHGSGTEAFF.